This note documents a single T cell receptor (beta chain) sequence. Antigen unknown. The record originates from a study of cytomegalovirus exposure and HLA in healthy donors. Study-wide context: Most donors, roughly 84% of more than 300 genotyped, fell in the Caucasian-associated ancestry cluster.

Study findings and constraints: An Asian-associated ancestry cluster reportedly showed fewer N-insertions than the roughly 670-donor mean in a later analysis. The study reported that TCR beta sequences accurately predicted HLA-A and HLA-B alleles in most subjects.

This PCR relied on a set of 60 Vbeta primers and 13 Jbeta primers. Method: immunoSEQ multiplex PCR; TCRdb's copy keeps in-frame clones and lacks some. This table holds 60,000 or so clones. V shed 1 base and J 4 bases; nucleotides not matched to a gene: 11. Germline assignment: CDR1 SQVTM and CDR2 ANQGSEA. This CDR3 is built from 17 residues. The sample was PBMCs. This chain connects TRBV29-1 to TRBJ2-1; 9 bases line up with TRBD1. This TCR was recovered from a woman aged 18-29 years in good health and CMV-seronegative. In DNA form, the CDR3 reads TGCAGCGTTGAAGGTTCGTCCGGGACAGGGAGTTACAATGAGCAGTTCTTC. Protein product: CSVEGSSGTGSYNEQFF.